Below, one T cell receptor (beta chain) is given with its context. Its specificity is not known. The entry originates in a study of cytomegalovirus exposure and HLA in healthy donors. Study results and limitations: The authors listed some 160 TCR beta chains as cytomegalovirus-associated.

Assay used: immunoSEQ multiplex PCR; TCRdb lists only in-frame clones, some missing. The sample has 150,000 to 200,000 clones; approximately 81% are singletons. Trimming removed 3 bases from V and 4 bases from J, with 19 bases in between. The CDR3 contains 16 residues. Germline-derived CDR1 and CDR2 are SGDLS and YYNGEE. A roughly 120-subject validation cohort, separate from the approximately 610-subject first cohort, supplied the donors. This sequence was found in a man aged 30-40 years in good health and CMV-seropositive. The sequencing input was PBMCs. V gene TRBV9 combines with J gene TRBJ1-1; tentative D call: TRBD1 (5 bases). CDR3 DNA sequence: TGTGCCAGCAGCGCCCAAGCGACAGCGACGAGCACTGAAGCTTTCTTT. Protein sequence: CASSAQATATSTEAFF.